This note documents a single T cell receptor (beta chain) sequence. Produced via immunoSEQ multiplex PCR; TCRdb's table is partial and in-frame only. The data contain 55,000 to 70,000 clones, roughly 86% of them singletons. This entry belongs to a study of PD-L1 blockade in urothelial cancer. At the level of the study: About 90% of the 29 patients were men with bladder-origin urothelial cancer. When blood samples were assessed, the median T cell count was about 130,000.

V was clipped by 10 bases and J by 0 bases, with 15 bases between them. Per germline, CDR1 MNHNS and CDR2 SASEGT. CDR3 size: 14 residues. This rearrangement joins TRBV6-1 to TRBJ1-1; D not certain. This TCR was recovered from a man aged 50 to 59 with urothelial cancer. Sequencing used PBMCs, obtained around atezolizumab (anti-PD-L1) treatment. The CDR3 protein is CATRPGILNTEAFF. CDR3 sequence (DNA): TGTGCCACCAGGCCGGGGATCTTGAACACTGAAGCTTTCTTT.